The 2 T cell receptor beta chains listed next were all sequenced from one sample in a study of patients and donors after allogeneic stem cell transplantation. Each CDR3 protein gets one entry after TCRdb re-called the RT-PCR reads with MiXCR. Altogether about 40,000 distinct CDR3 sequences are present, 25% to 35% being singletons, with the ten largest covering about two thirds. Sequencing was carried out using blood, either unsorted or a sorted T cell fraction (not recorded which). Receptor source: a human donor who was either an allogeneic HSCT recipient or a stem cell or donor lymphocyte infusion donor (not recorded which). It is not recorded whose cells these are; they may come from a transplant donor.

The chain uses TRBV6-2 or TRBV6-3 and TRBJ2-2, with no clear D. This CDR3 is 15 amino acids long. CDR1 MNHEY and CDR2 SVGEGT come from the germline V gene. Trimming shortened V by 7 bases and J by 6 bases, and 18 bases separated the two germline ends. CDR3: CASKPSISEAGELFF. The CDR3 DNA reads as TGTGCCAGCAAACCCAGTATCTCTGAGGCCGGGGAGCTGTTTTTT.

This clonotype appeared a single time. The CDR3 bases are TGCGCCAGCAGCTTTATGGAGAGAGAGACCCAGTACTTC. Translation: CASSFMERETQYF. The V and J genes are TRBV5-1 and TRBJ2-5; D is ambiguous. Trimming stripped 2 bases from V and 4 bases from J, with 9 bases between. CDR1 SGHRS and CDR2 YFSETQ come from the germline V gene. This CDR3 is 13 amino acids long.